This TCR beta chain was sequenced during a study of radiation and T cells in renal cell carcinoma. Study findings and constraints: No pretreatment tumor biopsies were available for baseline clonotypes. In blood, top tumor clones expanded by 2 weeks, shrinking by 4.

In regard to this clone: Its target is unknown.

This CDR3 has 15 residues. V shed 0 bases and J shed 1 base, with 7 bases lying between them. Germline assignment: CDR1 SGHRS and CDR2 YFSETQ. Here immunoSEQ multiplex PCR was the method, and the copy in TCRdb shows in-frame clones only, minus some. The profile shows 150,000 to 200,000 clones, 88% of them singletons. The time point: blood 4 weeks post-SBRT, at nephrectomy. The sample's treatment: 15 Gy SBRT to primary tumor, nephrectomy 4 weeks later. Nephrectomy followed 15 Gy stereotactic body radiation by 4 weeks. Radiation-treated patients gave blood at baseline, week 2 and week 4. The receptor comes from a woman between 45 and 65 years old with renal cell carcinoma. The chain recombines TRBV5-1 with TRBJ2-2; tentative D call: TRBD1 (6 bases). The specimen was blood, collected from a patient whose treatment included radiotherapy and nephrectomy. This CDR3 is CASSLGTENTGELFF. CDR3 sequence (DNA): TGCGCCAGCAGCTTGGGGACAGAGAACACCGGGGAGCTGTTTTTT.